The rows below give T cell receptor beta chains drawn from one sample of a study of T cell responses to AZD1222 COVID-19 vaccine. Only in-frame clones appear in the TCRdb table, and some are missing; sequencing was by immunoSEQ multiplex PCR. The sample consists of around 170,000 clones, about nine tenths of them appearing once. Sequenced material: peripheral blood, taken on day 0 of AZD1222 vaccination. The source of these receptors is an adult in good health. Both conserved end residues are part of each CDR3. D genes are given only for firm matches. Rows may omit the clone size; those that give it use once, few, many or a size class.

clone size	V gene	J gene	D gene	CDR3 DNA	CDR3 protein
NA	TRBV6-6	TRBJ1-2	TRBD1	TGTGCCAGCAACGCGACAGGGGGGGCTTATGGCTACACCTTC	CASNATGGAYGYTF
few	TRBV24-1	TRBJ1-2	TRBD1	TGTGCCACCAGGGATAGGACAGGCTATGGCTACACCTTC	CATRDRTGYGYTF
once	TRBV11-1	TRBJ2-5	TRBD2	TGTGCCAGCAGCTTAGGTCGGGTGGGGGGGACAGAGACCCAGTACTTC	CASSLGRVGGTETQYF
NA	TRBV7-3	TRBJ2-1	TRBD1	TGTGCCAGCAGCTTACAGGGACAGGGGGCGAGTGAGCAGTTCTTC	CASSLQGQGASEQFF
NA	TRBV9	TRBJ1-2	NA	TGTGCCAGCAGCGTGAGGACAGATATTAACTATGGCTACACCTTC	CASSVRTDINYGYTF
NA	TRBV6-1	TRBJ1-1	TRBD1	TGTGCCAGCAGTGAATGGGGTTCTCACAGGGGGAACACTGAAGCTTTCTTT	CASSEWGSHRGNTEAFF
NA	TRBV24-1	TRBJ1-1	NA	TGTGCCACCAGTGATCCCACAGGAGGGGACACTGAAGCTTTCTTT	CATSDPTGGDTEAFF
NA	TRBV11-2	TRBJ2-5	NA	TGTGCCAGCAGCTTAGTGACAGGCGGTGTTGAGACCCAGTACTTC	CASSLVTGGVETQYF
once	TRBV7-3	TRBJ2-2	NA	TGTGCCAGCAGCTTAAATCCAGGGACCGGGGAGCTGTTTTTT	CASSLNPGTGELFF
NA	TRBV6-2/TRBV6-3	TRBJ2-1	NA	TGTGCCAGCAGCATCGGTAGCAATGAGCAGTTCTTC	CASSIGSNEQFF
once	TRBV5-8	TRBJ2-1	TRBD2	TGTGCCAGCAGCCCGACTAGCGGGAGCATCTACAATGAGCAGTTCTTC	CASSPTSGSIYNEQFF
NA	TRBV5-4	TRBJ2-1	TRBD1	TGTGCCAGCAGCCCAGGGACAGGGATTGAGCAGTTCTTC	CASSPGTGIEQFF
NA	TRBV23-1	TRBJ2-5	NA	TGCGCCAGCAGTCTATCGAGCCGCCGGGACACATCCCAAGAGACCCAGTACTTC	CASSLSSRRDTSQETQYF
NA	TRBV2	TRBJ2-1	TRBD2	TGTGCCAGCAGTTGGGCACTAGCGGGAGTTTACAGCGGAAACAATGAGCAGTTCTTC	CASSWALAGVYSGNNEQFF
NA	TRBV28	TRBJ1-2	NA	TGTGCCAGCAGCGCCCCGGGGGCTGGTGGCTACACCTTC	CASSAPGAGGYTF
NA	TRBV19	TRBJ2-7	TRBD1	TGTGCCAGTAGTGTGGGACAGGGACCCTACGAGCAGTACTTC	CASSVGQGPYEQYF
NA	TRBV10-1	TRBJ1-1	NA	TGCGCCAGCAGTGAGACCGTAGGGGTGGCCACTGAAGCTTTCTTT	CASSETVGVATEAFF
NA	TRBV11-2	TRBJ1-1	NA	TGTGCCAGCAGCGAATTACAGGGAATGAACACTGAAGCTTTCTTT	CASSELQGMNTEAFF
NA	TRBV7-8	TRBJ2-2	NA	TGTGCCAGCAGCTTAGCGTTTCCAGGGAAGGGAGTAAGAACCGGGGAGCTGTTTTTT	CASSLAFPGKGVRTGELFF
NA	TRBV27	TRBJ1-1	NA	TGTGCCAGCAGTTTAGGGGATGGCACTGAAGCTTTCTTT	CASSLGDGTEAFF
NA	TRBV4-1	TRBJ1-1	NA	TGCGCCAGCAGCCAAGAGCGCAGTACTGAAGCTTTCTTT	CASSQERSTEAFF
NA	TRBV25-1	TRBJ1-6	NA	TGTGCCAGCAGTGGCAGGGGAAATAATTCACCCCTCCACTTT	CASSGRGNNSPLHF
few	TRBV27	TRBJ1-2	TRBD1	TGTGCCAGCAGTTTAGACAGGGTAGGGAGCTACACCTTC	CASSLDRVGSYTF
NA	TRBV19	TRBJ1-1	NA	TGTGCCAGTAGTTTCGGGAGGAACACTGAAGCTTTCTTT	CASSFGRNTEAFF
NA	TRBV5-8	TRBJ2-5	NA	TGTGCCAGCAGCGAGGACCTCGCTGCCCAAGAGACCCAGTACTTC	CASSEDLAAQETQYF
NA	TRBV4-1	TRBJ2-7	NA	TGCGCCAGCAGCCAAGATCAGGTTCGCCAGGGGAGCAACGAGCAGTACTTC	CASSQDQVRQGSNEQYF
once	TRBV7-3	TRBJ1-3	NA	TGTGCCAGCAGCCTATCAGGGGTGAGCGGAAACACCATATATTTT	CASSLSGVSGNTIYF
NA	TRBV20-1	TRBJ2-7	NA	TGCAGTGCTAGTGGCTCCTACGAGCAGTACTTC	CSASGSYEQYF
NA	TRBV2	TRBJ1-6	NA	TGTGCCAGCACGGACAGCTATAATTCACCCCTCCACTTT	CASTDSYNSPLHF
once	TRBV19	TRBJ2-1	TRBD2	TGTGCCAGTAGTACGGTACTAGCGGGTGGTGAGCAGTTCTTC	CASSTVLAGGEQFF
NA	TRBV4-1	TRBJ2-7	NA	TGCGCCAGCAGCAGACGGACCTCTGAGGAACAGTACTTC	CASSRRTSEEQYF
NA	TRBV28	TRBJ2-2	NA	TGTGCCAGCAGCCCTCTCGTGGACCTCACCGGGGAGCTGTTTTTT	CASSPLVDLTGELFF
NA	TRBV3-1/TRBV3-2	TRBJ2-1	NA	TGTGCCACTGAGTCCGGAAATGAGCAGTTCTTC	CATESGNEQFF
NA	TRBV6-2/TRBV6-3	TRBJ1-6	NA	TGTGCCAGCAGTTGGACCCTAGAGGCAGCCTTGCGGGGTTCACCCCTCCACTTT	CASSWTLEAALRGSPLHF
once	TRBV6-1	TRBJ1-5	NA	TGTGCCAGCAGTGAATTGACAGCGAATAGCAATCAGCCCCAGCATTTT	CASSELTANSNQPQHF
NA	TRBV18	TRBJ2-7	NA	TGTGCCAGCTCACAGGACCAGAGGGTCGAGCAGTACTTC	CASSQDQRVEQYF
NA	TRBV12-5	TRBJ2-7	TRBD1	TGTGCTAGTGGTTTGGCCCTCTCGTGGACAGGGGGCTACGAGCAGTACTTC	CASGLALSWTGGYEQYF
NA	TRBV28	TRBJ1-5	TRBD1	TGTGCCAGCAGTTCCGTAGACAGGGGTAGCAATCAGCCCCAGCATTTT	CASSSVDRGSNQPQHF
NA	TRBV18	TRBJ1-1	NA	TGTGCCAGCTCCCCAACTTCGGAAACTGAAGCTTTCTTT	CASSPTSETEAFF
NA	TRBV5-6	TRBJ1-1	NA	TGTGCCAGCAGCCCACCGGGCGGGGCAGCATTTAGGGACACTGAAGCTTTCTTT	CASSPPGGAAFRDTEAFF
NA	TRBV10-3	TRBJ2-7	TRBD1	TGTGCCATCAGTGGGTCGGACAGGGGGAACTACGAGCAGTACTTC	CAISGSDRGNYEQYF
NA	TRBV28	TRBJ2-7	TRBD2	TGTGCCAGCAGGGAACTCGGGACTAGCGCATCCTACGAGCAGTACTTC	CASRELGTSASYEQYF
NA	TRBV28	TRBJ1-4	TRBD1	TGTGCCAGCAGAACAGGGGAGGGTCTTGAAAAACTGTTTTTT	CASRTGEGLEKLFF
NA	TRBV6-5	TRBJ1-2	TRBD1	TGTGCCAGCAAGACCCAACAGGGGGCTCGCTATGGCTACACCTTC	CASKTQQGARYGYTF
NA	TRBV5-6	TRBJ1-2	NA	TGTGCCAGCAGCTCGCTGTATGGCTACACCTTC	CASSSLYGYTF
NA	TRBV24-1	TRBJ2-7	TRBD1	TGTGCCACCAGTGAATGCCGGGACAGGGAGTACGAGCAGTACTTC	CATSECRDREYEQYF
NA	TRBV20-1	TRBJ1-1	NA	TGCAGTGCCATTCCTGAAGCTTTCTTT	CSAIPEAFF
NA	TRBV27	TRBJ1-5	TRBD1	TGTGCCAGCAGCTCAAAATCCCCGGGACAGGGCTGGCAGCCCCAGCATTTT	CASSSKSPGQGWQPQHF
NA	TRBV27	TRBJ2-7	NA	TGTGCCAGCGCGTCAGAGTTCGGGTACGAGCAGTACTTC	CASASEFGYEQYF
NA	TRBV3-1/TRBV3-2	TRBJ2-5	NA	TGTGCCAGCAGCCCCGACCCGACAGAAGAGACCCAGTACTTC	CASSPDPTEETQYF
NA	TRBV2	TRBJ1-5	NA	TGTGCCAGTCACTATGGGGAGGGCAATCAGCCCCAGCATTTT	CASHYGEGNQPQHF
once	TRBV11-2	TRBJ2-5	TRBD1	TGTGCCAGCGGACGGGACAGGGGTTATTGGAGCCAAGAGACCCAGTACTTC	CASGRDRGYWSQETQYF
NA	TRBV7-6	TRBJ2-1	TRBD2	TGTGCCAGCAGCCTGACAAGGGGCGGGACTAGCGGGAGGTTCCGCAATGAGCAGTTCTTC	CASSLTRGGTSGRFRNEQFF
NA	TRBV29-1	TRBJ2-7	TRBD2	TGCAGCGTCGAATTTAGCGGGACACCCTACGAGCAGTACTTC	CSVEFSGTPYEQYF